One sample yielded the 7 T cell receptor beta chains listed below, sequenced in a study of a mutant IDH1 vaccine in newly diagnosed glioma listed by TCRdb under 2021. Receptor libraries were prepared by the immunoSEQ multiplex PCR assay. TCRdb carries this immuneACCESS record with in-frame sequences only. Its versions omit some clonotypes, under half of them owing to an unresolved V gene in the studies checked, with the rest unexplained. Counted in this sample were approximately 32,000 clones; roughly 87% of them appeared once. 2% to 2.5% of the sample belongs to the ten largest clones. According to the study, the label for this sample's time point signals: week 47, end of study. Every vaccine dose consisted of 300 ug of a 20-mer mutant IDH1 peptide in Montanide, administered subcutaneously together with topical imiquimod. These receptors lack a known antigen. The sequences come from PBMCs, collected from a glioma patient whose treatment included an IDH1 peptide vaccine. The receptors come from a middle-aged man with glioma.

The chain uses TRBV6-5 and TRBJ2-7; TRBD1 might be the D (6 bases). Trimming shortened V by 0 bases and J by 2 bases, and 11 bases separated the two germline ends. The CDR3 totals 15 residues. Germline CDR1 MNHEY, CDR2 SVGAGI. CDR3 loop: CASSYSAGATYEQYF. The CDR3 region has the DNA TGTGCCAGCAGTTACTCCGCAGGGGCAACCTACGAGCAGTACTTC.

The chain links TRBV6-1 to TRBJ2-3, with 11 bases fitting TRBD2. Germline-derived CDR1 and CDR2 are MNHNS and SASEGT. The CDR3 loop spans 15 amino acids. V dropped 1 base and J dropped 4; count of bases not matched to a gene: 1. In nucleotides, the CDR3 is TGTGCCAGCAGTGAAGGACTAGCGGGACCAGATACGCAGTATTTT. This sequence encodes CASSEGLAGPDTQYF.

The chain carries TRBV16 and TRBJ1-5; 9 bases fit TRBD1. This CDR3 region has 15 residues. V lost 4 bases and J lost 2; bases outside the gene matches: 3. Per germline, CDR1 KGHSY and CDR2 FQNENV. The CDR3 protein is CASSLRTGGNQPQHF. The CDR3 nucleotides read TGTGCCAGCAGCCTTCGGACAGGGGGCAATCAGCCCCAGCATTTT.

The chain combines TRBV19 with TRBJ2-2; 9 positions agree with TRBD2. Germline V gene data show CDR1 as LNHDA and CDR2 as SQIVND (reference sequence). This CDR3 has 14 residues. V shed 6 bases and J 4 bases; nucleotides not matched to a gene: 3. Here the CDR3 reads CASRPSGVTGELFF. CDR3 sequence (DNA): TGTGCCAGTAGACCTAGCGGGGTCACCGGGGAGCTGTTTTTT.

V gene TRBV7-8 combines with J gene TRBJ2-5; 11 nucleotides agree with TRBD2. V was clipped by 4 bases and J by 5 bases; unmatched bases: 6. Germline V gene data show CDR1 as SGHVS and CDR2 as FQNEAQ. The CDR3 has 15 residues. This chain's CDR3 is CASSWTGLAAETQYF. Here the CDR3 DNA reads TGTGCCAGCAGCTGGACGGGACTAGCGGCGGAGACCCAGTACTTC.

The chain recombines TRBV4-3 with TRBJ2-3, with a weak D call TRBD2 (5 bases). Between the trimmed V and J ends, which lost 2 bases and 5 bases, there was a span of 14 bases. The CDR3 consists of 15 residues. Germline V gene lookup returns CDR1 LGHNA and CDR2 YSLEER. The CDR3 DNA sequence: TGCGCCAGCAGCCAACTCCGGACTTTCGGAGATACGCAGTATTTT. Its protein is CASSQLRTFGDTQYF.

The sample holds one count of this clone. The chain couples TRBV4-3 to TRBJ1-2; D is ambiguous. Between the trimmed V and J ends, which lost 0 bases and 8 bases, there was a span of 16 bases. CDR1 LGHNA and CDR2 YSLEER come from the germline V gene. The CDR3 sequence is 15 residues long. Written as DNA, the CDR3 is TGCGCCAGCAGCCAAGATTTCGACGGATTCGGGGGCTACACCTTC. It specifies CASSQDFDGFGGYTF.